This T cell receptor beta chain appears in the sequencing data of a study of spatial heterogeneity in lung cancer. Background on the study: Detected beta-chain sequences consistently exceeded alpha-chain sequences.

On each TCR cDNA molecule, a unique molecular identifier was present. TCRdb ran MiXCR on the 5' RACE reads and lists one entry per CDR3 protein. The sample yields 20,000 to 25,000 distinct CDR3 sequences, about 4.5% seen once. This clonotype has a handful of counts. Time point meaning: sample taken at primary tumor resection. The donors comprised roughly 71 untreated early-stage non-small cell lung cancer patients. Tumor, nontumor lung or frozen PBMC supplied whole RNA that was sequenced unsorted. The source was PBMCs, collected at surgery. The clonotype was recovered from a male donor with early-stage non-small cell lung cancer.

The CDR3 region has the DNA TGTGCCAGCAGCCCCCTGGGGGGGAGCGAGACCCAGTACTTC. It translates to CASSPLGGSETQYF. The V gene is TRBV7-2, the J gene TRBJ2-5; 7 bases line up with TRBD2. CDR3 length: 14 residues. V trimming: 5 bases; J trimming: 5 bases; junction bases outside the gene matches: 8. Germline CDR1 reads SGHTA; CDR2 reads FQGNSA.